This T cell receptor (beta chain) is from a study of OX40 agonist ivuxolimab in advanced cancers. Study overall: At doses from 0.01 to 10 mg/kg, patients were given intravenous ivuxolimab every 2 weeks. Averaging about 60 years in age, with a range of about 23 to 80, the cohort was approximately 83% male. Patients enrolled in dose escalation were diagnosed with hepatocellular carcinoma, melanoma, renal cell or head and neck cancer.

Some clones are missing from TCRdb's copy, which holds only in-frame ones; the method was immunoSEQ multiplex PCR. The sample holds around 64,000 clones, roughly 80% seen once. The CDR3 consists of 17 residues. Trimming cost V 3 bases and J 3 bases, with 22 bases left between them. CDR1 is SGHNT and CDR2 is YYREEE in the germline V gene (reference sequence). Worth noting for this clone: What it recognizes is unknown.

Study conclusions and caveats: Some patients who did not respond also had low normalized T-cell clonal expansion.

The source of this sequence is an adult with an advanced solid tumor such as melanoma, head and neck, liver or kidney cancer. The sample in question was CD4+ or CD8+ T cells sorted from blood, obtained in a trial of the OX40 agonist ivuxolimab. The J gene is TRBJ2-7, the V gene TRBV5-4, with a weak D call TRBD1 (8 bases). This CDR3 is CASSWEGQAINNYEQYF. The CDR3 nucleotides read TGTGCCAGCAGCTGGGAGGGACAGGCCATTAATAACTACGAGCAGTACTTC.